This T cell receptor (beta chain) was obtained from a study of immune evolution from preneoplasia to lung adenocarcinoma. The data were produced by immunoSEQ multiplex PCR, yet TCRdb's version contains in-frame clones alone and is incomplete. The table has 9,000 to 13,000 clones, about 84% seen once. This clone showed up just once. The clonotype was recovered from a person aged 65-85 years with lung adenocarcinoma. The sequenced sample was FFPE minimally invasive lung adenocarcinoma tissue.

DNA of the CDR3: TGCAGCGTTGAAGAGGGCAGGGGTTGGGTCTACTATGGCTACACCTTC. Protein sequence: CSVEEGRGWVYYGYTF. V gene TRBV29-1 combines with J gene TRBJ1-2; TRBD1 is a possible D gene (6 bases). The CDR3 is 16 residues long. Per the germline V gene, CDR1 is SQVTM and CDR2 is ANQGSEA. The ends were cut back, 0 bases at V and 3 bases at J, with 17 bases in the middle.